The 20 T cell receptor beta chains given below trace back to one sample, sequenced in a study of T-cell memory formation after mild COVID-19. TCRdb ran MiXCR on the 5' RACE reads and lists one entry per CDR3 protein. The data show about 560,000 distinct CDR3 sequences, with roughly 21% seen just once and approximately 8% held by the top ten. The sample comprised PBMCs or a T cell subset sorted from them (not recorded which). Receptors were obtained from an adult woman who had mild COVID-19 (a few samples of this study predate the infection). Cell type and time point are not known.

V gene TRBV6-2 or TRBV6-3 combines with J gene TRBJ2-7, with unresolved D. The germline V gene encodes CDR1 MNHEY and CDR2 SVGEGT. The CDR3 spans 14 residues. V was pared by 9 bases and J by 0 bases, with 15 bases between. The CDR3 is CASTSWRSSYEQYF. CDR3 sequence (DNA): TGTGCCAGTACTTCTTGGCGGAGCTCCTACGAGCAGTACTTC.

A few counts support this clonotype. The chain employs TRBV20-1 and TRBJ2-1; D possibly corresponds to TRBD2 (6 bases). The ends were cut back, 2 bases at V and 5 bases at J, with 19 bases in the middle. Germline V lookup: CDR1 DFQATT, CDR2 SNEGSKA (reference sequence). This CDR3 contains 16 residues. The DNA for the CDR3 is TGCAGTGCTAGACTAGGTAGCGGAGGTTGGGACAATGAGCAGTTCTTC. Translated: CSARLGSGGWDNEQFF.

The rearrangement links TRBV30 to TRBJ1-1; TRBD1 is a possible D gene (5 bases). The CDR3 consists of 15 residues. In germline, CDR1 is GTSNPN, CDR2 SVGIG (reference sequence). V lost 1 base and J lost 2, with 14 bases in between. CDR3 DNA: TGTGCCTGGAGTGCGGTAGGGACCGAAAACACTGAAGCTTTCTTT. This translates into CAWSAVGTENTEAFF.

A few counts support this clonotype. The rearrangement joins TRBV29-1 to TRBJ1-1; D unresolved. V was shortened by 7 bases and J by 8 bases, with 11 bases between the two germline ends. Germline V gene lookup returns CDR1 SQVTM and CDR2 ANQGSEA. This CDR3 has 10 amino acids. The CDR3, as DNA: TGCAGCGGCGAGGACGTAGAAGCTTTCTTT. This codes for CSGEDVEAFF.

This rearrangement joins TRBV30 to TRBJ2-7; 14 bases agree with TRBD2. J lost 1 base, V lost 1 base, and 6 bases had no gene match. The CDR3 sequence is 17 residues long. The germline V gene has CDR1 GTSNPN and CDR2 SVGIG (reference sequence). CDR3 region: CAWSDPRLAGGSYEQYF. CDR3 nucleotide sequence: TGTGCCTGGAGTGACCCTCGACTAGCGGGGGGGTCCTACGAGCAGTACTTC.

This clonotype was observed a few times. In DNA form, the CDR3 reads TGTGCCATCAGGGGGTCAAAGAGCTCCTACAATGAGCAGTTCTTC. This gives the protein CAIRGSKSSYNEQFF. J is TRBJ2-1 and V is TRBV10-3; D remains unclear. Germline assignment: CDR1 ENHRY and CDR2 SYGVKD. The CDR3 spans 15 residues. Deletions cut 6 bases from V and 0 bases from J, with 12 bases between.

CDR3 coding DNA: TGTGCCAGCAGGGATGGGGCCGGGGAGCTGTTTTTT. Amino acids: CASRDGAGELFF. The rearrangement uses TRBV11-1 and TRBJ2-2; D gene unclear. V was cut by 6 bases and J by 6 bases, with 8 bases left in between. The CDR3 totals 12 residues. Germline V CDR1 and CDR2: SGHAT, FQDESV (reference sequence).

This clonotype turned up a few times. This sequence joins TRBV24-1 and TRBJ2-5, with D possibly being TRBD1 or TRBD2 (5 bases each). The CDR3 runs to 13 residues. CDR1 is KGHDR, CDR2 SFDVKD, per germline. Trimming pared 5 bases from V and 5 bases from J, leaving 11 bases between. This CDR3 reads CATSGGDGETQYF. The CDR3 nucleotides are TGTGCCACCAGTGGAGGGGACGGTGAGACCCAGTACTTC.

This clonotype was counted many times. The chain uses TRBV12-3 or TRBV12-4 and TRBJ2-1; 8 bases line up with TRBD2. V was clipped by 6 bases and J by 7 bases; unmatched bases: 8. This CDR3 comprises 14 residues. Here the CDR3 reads CASSPSASGNEQFF. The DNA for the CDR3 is TGTGCCAGCAGCCCCAGTGCTAGCGGGAATGAGCAGTTCTTC.

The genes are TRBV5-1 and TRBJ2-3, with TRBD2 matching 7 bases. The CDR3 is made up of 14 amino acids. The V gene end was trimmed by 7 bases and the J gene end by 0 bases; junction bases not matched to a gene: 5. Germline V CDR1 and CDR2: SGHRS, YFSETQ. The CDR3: CASLLAPSTDTQYF. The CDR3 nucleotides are TGCGCCAGCCTACTAGCGCCAAGCACAGATACGCAGTATTTT.

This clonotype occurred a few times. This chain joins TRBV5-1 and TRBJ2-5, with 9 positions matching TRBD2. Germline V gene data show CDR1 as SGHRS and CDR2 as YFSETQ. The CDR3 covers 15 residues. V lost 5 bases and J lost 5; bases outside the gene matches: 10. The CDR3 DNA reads TGCGCCAGCAGAGACGGACTAGCGCGTGATGAGACCCAGTACTTC. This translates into CASRDGLARDETQYF.

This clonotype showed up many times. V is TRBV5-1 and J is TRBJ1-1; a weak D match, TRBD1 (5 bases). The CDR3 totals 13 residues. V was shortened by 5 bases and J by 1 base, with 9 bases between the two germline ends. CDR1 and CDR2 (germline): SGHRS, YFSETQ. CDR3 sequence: CASRKQGNTEAFF. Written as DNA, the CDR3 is TGCGCCAGCAGGAAGCAGGGGAACACTGAAGCTTTCTTT.

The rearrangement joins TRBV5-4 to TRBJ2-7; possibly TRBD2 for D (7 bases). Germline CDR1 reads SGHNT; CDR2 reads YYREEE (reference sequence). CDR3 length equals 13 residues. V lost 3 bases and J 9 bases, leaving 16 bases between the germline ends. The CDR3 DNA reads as TGTGCCAGCAGCTCGGGGGGCGGCTCGGTGCAGTACTTC. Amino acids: CASSSGGGSVQYF.

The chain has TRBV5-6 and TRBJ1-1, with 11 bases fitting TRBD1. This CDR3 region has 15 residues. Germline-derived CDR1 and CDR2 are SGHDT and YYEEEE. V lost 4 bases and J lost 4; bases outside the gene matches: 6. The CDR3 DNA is TGTGCCAGCAGCACCAGGGACAGGGGGGGCACTGAAGCTTTCTTT. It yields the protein CASSTRDRGGTEAFF.

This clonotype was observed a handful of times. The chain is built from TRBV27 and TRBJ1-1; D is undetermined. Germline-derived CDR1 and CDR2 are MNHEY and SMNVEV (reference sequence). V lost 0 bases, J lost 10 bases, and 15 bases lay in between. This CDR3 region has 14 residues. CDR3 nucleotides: TGTGCCAGCAGTTTATCGATCTTGGGAGTCGGAGCTTTCTTT. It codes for CASSLSILGVGAFF.

The CDR3 nucleotides are TGTGCCAGCAGTTACCGGCGACAGAGCTCCTACAATGAGCAGTTCTTC. Residues: CASSYRRQSSYNEQFF. V gene TRBV6-2 or TRBV6-3 combines with J gene TRBJ2-1, with D possibly TRBD1 on 5 matching bases. The CDR3 is 16 residues long. V was clipped by 2 bases and J by 0 bases, with 11 bases between them. Per the germline V gene, CDR1 is MNHEY and CDR2 is SVGEGT.

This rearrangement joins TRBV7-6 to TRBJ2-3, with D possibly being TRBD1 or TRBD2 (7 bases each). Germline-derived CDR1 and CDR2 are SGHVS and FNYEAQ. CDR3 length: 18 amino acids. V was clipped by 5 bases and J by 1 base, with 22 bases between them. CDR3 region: CASSKGARGSIRTDTQYF. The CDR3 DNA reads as TGTGCCAGCAGCAAGGGGGCGCGGGGGTCGATCCGCACAGATACGCAGTATTTT.

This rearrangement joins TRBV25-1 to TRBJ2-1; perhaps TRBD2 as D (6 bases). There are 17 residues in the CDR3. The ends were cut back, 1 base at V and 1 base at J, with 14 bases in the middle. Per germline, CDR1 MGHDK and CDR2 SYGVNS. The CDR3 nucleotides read TGTGCCAGCAGTGAATTGGTGCGGGGCGCATCCTACAATGAGCAGTTCTTC. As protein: CASSELVRGASYNEQFF.

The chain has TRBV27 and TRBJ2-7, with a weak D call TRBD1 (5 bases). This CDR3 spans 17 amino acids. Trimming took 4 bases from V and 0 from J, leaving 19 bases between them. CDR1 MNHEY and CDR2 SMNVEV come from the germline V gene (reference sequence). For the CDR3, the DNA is TGTGCCAGCAGTTCCTTTGGGGCAGGGCCGAGCTCCTACGAGCAGTACTTC. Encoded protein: CASSSFGAGPSSYEQYF.

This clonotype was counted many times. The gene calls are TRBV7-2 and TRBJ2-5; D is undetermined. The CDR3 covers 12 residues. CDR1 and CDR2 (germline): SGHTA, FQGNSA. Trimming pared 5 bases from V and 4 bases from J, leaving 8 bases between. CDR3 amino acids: CASSKRLETQYF. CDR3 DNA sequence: TGTGCCAGCAGCAAACGACTAGAGACCCAGTACTTC.